One sample yielded the 6 T cell receptor beta chains listed below, sequenced in a study of blood T cell repertoires in COVID-19. Assay: immunoSEQ multiplex PCR; the TCRdb copy retains only in-frame clones and omits some. The data show about 60,000 clones, over 80% seen once. Sequencing was done on a sample of peripheral blood. The receptors derive from a man aged 25 to 40 with COVID-19, enrolled during active disease.

This clone was observed a few times. The gene calls are TRBV18 and TRBJ1-2; D remains ambiguous. Trimming left V 0 bases short and J 0 bases short, with 5 bases between. Germline CDR1 reads KGHSH; CDR2 reads LQKENI. This CDR3 comprises 14 residues. CDR3 DNA: TGTGCCAGCTCACCACCTACAGCTAACTATGGCTACACCTTC. Protein product: CASSPPTANYGYTF.

The chain uses TRBV30 and TRBJ2-1; D possibly corresponds to TRBD2 (6 bases). This CDR3 region has 12 residues. V lost 5 bases and J 6 bases, leaving 11 bases between the germline ends. CDR1 GTSNPN and CDR2 SVGIG come from the germline V gene (reference sequence). The CDR3: CAWSFGGNEQFF. For the CDR3, the DNA is TGTGCCTGGTCCTTCGGGGGCAATGAGCAGTTCTTC.

The chain employs TRBV7-2 and TRBJ2-2; weak D call: TRBD2 (7 bases). Germline CDR1 is SGHTA and CDR2 is FQGNSA. V was clipped by 6 bases and J by 2 bases, with 19 bases between them. The CDR3 has 17 amino acids. CDR3 sequence reads: CASSQHAGGGNTGELFF. The DNA of the CDR3 is TGTGCCAGCAGTCAGCATGCCGGCGGGGGCAACACCGGGGAGCTGTTTTTT.

V usage is TRBV12-3 or TRBV12-4 and J usage is TRBJ2-7; unclear D gene. V dropped 3 bases and J dropped 8 bases, with 11 bases sitting between them. The length of the CDR3 is 12 residues. Written as DNA, the CDR3 is TGTGCCAGCAGTTTCTCGGCTAGTCAGCAGTACTTC. This codes for CASSFSASQQYF.

The chain couples TRBV10-3 to TRBJ1-2; no firm D call. V lost 10 bases, J lost 0 bases, and 12 bases lay in between. The CDR3 consists of 13 residues. The germline CDR1 and CDR2 sequences are ENHRY and SYGVKD. The CDR3 nucleotides are TGTGCCACCGGTGGAGGGACTAACTATGGCTACACCTTC. This encodes CATGGGTNYGYTF.

This CDR3 reads CASSSTGYSEAFF. CDR3 DNA sequence: TGTGCCAGCAGTTCCACAGGGTACAGTGAAGCTTTCTTT. The chain combines TRBV6-6 with TRBJ1-1; tentatively, D is TRBD1 (6 bases). Germline assignment: CDR1 MNHNY and CDR2 SVGAGI (reference sequence). V was cut by 4 bases and J by 7 bases, with 13 bases left in between. This CDR3 contains 13 residues.